The 9 T cell receptor beta chains below come from one sample, sequenced in a study of blood T cell repertoires in COVID-19. Sequenced by immunoSEQ multiplex PCR; TCRdb stores in-frame clones only, minus some. The sample shows roughly 440,000 clones, 88% of them seen only once. The sample was peripheral blood. These receptors originate from a woman in her forties or fifties with COVID-19, enrolled during active disease.

The rearrangement joins TRBV13 to TRBJ1-2; 10 positions match TRBD1. The junction had 7 bases not matched to a gene; V was cut back by 5 bases and J by 7 bases. This CDR3 is built from 14 residues. CDR1 PRHDT and CDR2 FYEKMQ come from the germline V gene (reference sequence). In DNA, the CDR3 is TGTGCCAGCAGCCTTGGACAGGGGGACCGTGGCTACACCTTC. It codes for CASSLGQGDRGYTF. The variable domain in full, with the rest retrieved from reference TRBV13 and TRBJ1-2, is AAGVIQSPRHLIKEKRETATLKCYPIPRHDTVYWYQQGPGQDPQFLISFYEKMQSDKGSIPDRFSAQQFSDYHSELNMSSLELGDSALYFCASSLGQGDRGYTFGSGTRLTVV.

V and J are TRBV7-2 and TRBJ1-1, with D possibly matching TRBD1 (6 bases). The CDR3 length is 13 residues. V shed 4 bases and J shed 1 base, with 7 bases lying between them. Per germline, CDR1 SGHTA and CDR2 FQGNSA. CDR3: CASSWTANTEAFF. The CDR3 coding sequence is TGTGCCAGCAGCTGGACAGCGAACACTGAAGCTTTCTTT.

V gene TRBV6-1 combines with J gene TRBJ1-6; a possible D gene is TRBD1 (5 bases). This CDR3 is 16 amino acids long. Germline CDR1 is MNHNS and CDR2 is SASEGT. Trimming cost V 2 bases and J 10 bases, with 18 bases left between them. The CDR3 loop is CASSEFMSGGFSPLHF. For the CDR3, the DNA is TGTGCCAGCAGTGAATTTATGTCCGGGGGTTTCTCACCCCTCCACTTT.

This clone was seen just once. The genes are TRBV9 and TRBJ1-1; TRBD1 agrees at 8 bases. Germline CDR1 and CDR2: SGDLS and YYNGEE. CDR3 size: 15 residues. J gave up 0 bases and V 6 bases, and 7 bases lay outside the gene matches. The CDR3 protein is CASTGGAEMNTEAFF. The DNA for the CDR3 is TGTGCCAGCACAGGGGGCGCGGAGATGAACACTGAAGCTTTCTTT.

This chain uses TRBV10-2 with TRBJ2-2, with a possible D match to TRBD1 (6 bases). Trimming pared 2 bases from V and 5 bases from J, leaving 15 bases between. Germline CDR1 reads WSHSY; CDR2 reads SAAADI. The CDR3 is made up of 16 amino acids. The CDR3 here is CASSETGWHETGELFF. CDR3 DNA: TGCGCCAGCAGTGAGACAGGGTGGCATGAAACCGGGGAGCTGTTTTTT.

This chain joins TRBV6-5 and TRBJ1-5, with 9 positions matching TRBD1. J was trimmed by 6 bases and V by 6 bases; bases with no gene match: 6. Germline-derived CDR1 and CDR2 are MNHEY and SVGAGI. CDR3 length equals 14 residues. Here the CDR3 reads CASSGQGTGQPQHF. Written as DNA, the CDR3 is TGTGCCAGCAGCGGACAGGGGACAGGTCAGCCCCAGCATTTT.

J is TRBJ1-5 and V is TRBV27; TRBD1 agrees at 8 bases. Germline lookup yields CDR1 MNHEY and CDR2 SMNVEV (reference sequence). The CDR3 is 15 amino acids. V was clipped by 6 bases and J by 5 bases; unmatched bases: 9. In DNA, the CDR3 is TGTGCCAGCAGCGGACAGGGTTTCAGTCATCAGCCCCAGCATTTT. Translating gives CASSGQGFSHQPQHF.

This clone was seen only a few times. The genes are TRBV2 and TRBJ1-1; D not resolved. Germline CDR1 SNHLY, CDR2 FYNNEI. The V end lost 1 base, the J end lost 7 bases, and 4 bases lay between the germline ends. There are 11 residues in the CDR3. For the CDR3, the DNA is TGTGCCAGCAGTGAAGGTTATGAAGCTTTCTTT. This gives the protein CASSEGYEAFF.

The chain is built from TRBV30 and TRBJ1-2; TRBD1 might be the D (6 bases). Between the trimmed V and J ends, which lost 2 bases and 9 bases, there was a span of 19 bases. Germline V gene sequence: CDR1 GTSNPN, CDR2 SVGIG (reference sequence). This CDR3 contains 14 residues. The CDR3 is CAWSSKDSSKSYTF. In nucleotides, the CDR3 is TGTGCCTGGAGTTCGAAGGACAGCAGCAAAAGCTACACCTTC.